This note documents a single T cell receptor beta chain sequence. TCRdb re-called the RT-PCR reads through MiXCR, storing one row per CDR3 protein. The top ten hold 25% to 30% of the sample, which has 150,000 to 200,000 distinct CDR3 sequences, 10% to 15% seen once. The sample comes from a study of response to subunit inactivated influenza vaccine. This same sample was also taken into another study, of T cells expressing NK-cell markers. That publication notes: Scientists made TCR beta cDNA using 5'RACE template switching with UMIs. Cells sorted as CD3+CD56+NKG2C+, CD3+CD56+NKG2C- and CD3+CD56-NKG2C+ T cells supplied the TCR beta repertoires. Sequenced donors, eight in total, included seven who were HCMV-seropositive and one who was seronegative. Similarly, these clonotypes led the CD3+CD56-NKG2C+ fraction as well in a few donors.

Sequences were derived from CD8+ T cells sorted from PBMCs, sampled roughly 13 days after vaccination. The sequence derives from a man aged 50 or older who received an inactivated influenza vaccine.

CDR3: CASSFGELNYNEQFF. CDR3 DNA sequence: TGTGCCAGCAGTTTTGGGGAACTAAATTACAATGAGCAGTTCTTC. J is TRBJ2-1 and V is TRBV27; unclear D gene. The CDR3 runs to 15 residues. V was trimmed by 3 bases and J by 4 bases, leaving 13 bases between them. Germline V gene sequence: CDR1 MNHEY, CDR2 SMNVEV (reference sequence).